Included here is one T cell receptor (beta chain) sequence, with context. This clonotype has ten or more counts. Its target antigen remains unknown. No much larger clone exists at a distance of one base, and base qualities are not known. These data are taken from a study of CD8+CD57+ T cells in acquired aplastic anemia listed by TCRdb under 2018. Background on the whole study: On average, sorted CD4+ and CD8+ cells yielded about 3 ug of extracted DNA, with a range of roughly 0.17 to 30 ug. A CD8+CD57+ expansion meant a frequency higher than the mean frequency seen in healthy subjects.

Genomic DNA was used as template for profiling of TCR beta VDJ combinations and CDR3 sequences. TCR repertoire sequencing was run on an Illumina HiSeq 2000. Per the source publication's procedure: Repertoires were assessed using TRBV/TRBJ rearrangement plots, CDR3 size and DJ length profiles, and Simpson's diversity index. The most abundant DNA sequence in the deep sequencing data was defined as the immunodominant clone. CDR3 amino acid sequences were screened for sharing across subjects and were compared with published repertoires and the VDJdb database. TCRdb reprocessing: public reads trimmed at Q25 with fastp, clones called with MiXCR, in-frame beta chains kept. Each record represents a unique CDR3 protein, reported with the most common genes and DNA among its rows. For this entry, the V and J calls and clone size follow TCRdb and not the study's own pipeline. For this sample there are roughly 170,000 distinct CDR3 sequences; 48% appear just once. The ten largest clones represent 13% of the sample.

Expansion of CD8+CD57+ cells had been shown by flow cytometry in the patients chosen for sequencing. All patients had severe acquired aplastic anemia diagnosed by International Study of Aplastic Anemia and Agranulocytosis and Camitta criteria. No therapy had been received by the patients at the time of blood sampling. In this study, sorted CD4+ and CD8+ T cells from the blood of healthy subjects and of severe aplastic anemia patients had their TCR repertoires deep-sequenced. In the USA, patient enrollment took place under clinicaltrials.gov protocols 00001620, 01623167, 00001397, 00071045, 00081523 and 00961064. Ficoll-Paque density gradient centrifugation was used to isolate peripheral blood mononuclear cells. CD4+ and CD8+ T cells were sorted by FACS or magnetic beads before DNA extraction. The study at large found these results: CD8+ Simpson's diversity did not differ significantly between patients and healthy controls (P=0.060). Around 30 CD8+ CDR3 sequences were shared between patients and controls but appeared highly expressed in patients and within their immunodominant clones.

V is pared back by 4 bases and J by 6 bases, with 12 bases lying between the germline termini. CDR1 and CDR2, looked up from the germline V gene (reference sequence), are LNHDA and SQIVND. The CDR3 covers 13 residues, taking in both the cysteine and the phenylalanine. The DNA shown is the 39-base CDR3, in frame from base 1. The rearranged chain carries TRBV19 and TRBJ1-2; TRBD1 is possibly the D segment (6 matching bases). This sequence originates from a human donor with aplastic anemia. Sequenced sample: sorted CD4+, CD8+, or CD8+CD57+ T cells (not recorded which) from PBMCs. The CDR3 protein: CASSTGVRDGYTF. In nucleotides, the sequence is TGTGCCAGTAGTACAGGGGTCCGGGATGGCTACACCTTC. The variable domain in full, with residues beyond the CDR3 obtained from the reference TRBV19 and TRBJ1-2 genes, is DGGITQSPKYLFRKEGQNVTLSCEQNLNHDAMYWYRQDPGQGLRLIYYSQIVNDFQKGDIAEGYSVSREKKESFPLTVTSAQKNPTAFYLCASSTGVRDGYTFGSGTRLTVV.